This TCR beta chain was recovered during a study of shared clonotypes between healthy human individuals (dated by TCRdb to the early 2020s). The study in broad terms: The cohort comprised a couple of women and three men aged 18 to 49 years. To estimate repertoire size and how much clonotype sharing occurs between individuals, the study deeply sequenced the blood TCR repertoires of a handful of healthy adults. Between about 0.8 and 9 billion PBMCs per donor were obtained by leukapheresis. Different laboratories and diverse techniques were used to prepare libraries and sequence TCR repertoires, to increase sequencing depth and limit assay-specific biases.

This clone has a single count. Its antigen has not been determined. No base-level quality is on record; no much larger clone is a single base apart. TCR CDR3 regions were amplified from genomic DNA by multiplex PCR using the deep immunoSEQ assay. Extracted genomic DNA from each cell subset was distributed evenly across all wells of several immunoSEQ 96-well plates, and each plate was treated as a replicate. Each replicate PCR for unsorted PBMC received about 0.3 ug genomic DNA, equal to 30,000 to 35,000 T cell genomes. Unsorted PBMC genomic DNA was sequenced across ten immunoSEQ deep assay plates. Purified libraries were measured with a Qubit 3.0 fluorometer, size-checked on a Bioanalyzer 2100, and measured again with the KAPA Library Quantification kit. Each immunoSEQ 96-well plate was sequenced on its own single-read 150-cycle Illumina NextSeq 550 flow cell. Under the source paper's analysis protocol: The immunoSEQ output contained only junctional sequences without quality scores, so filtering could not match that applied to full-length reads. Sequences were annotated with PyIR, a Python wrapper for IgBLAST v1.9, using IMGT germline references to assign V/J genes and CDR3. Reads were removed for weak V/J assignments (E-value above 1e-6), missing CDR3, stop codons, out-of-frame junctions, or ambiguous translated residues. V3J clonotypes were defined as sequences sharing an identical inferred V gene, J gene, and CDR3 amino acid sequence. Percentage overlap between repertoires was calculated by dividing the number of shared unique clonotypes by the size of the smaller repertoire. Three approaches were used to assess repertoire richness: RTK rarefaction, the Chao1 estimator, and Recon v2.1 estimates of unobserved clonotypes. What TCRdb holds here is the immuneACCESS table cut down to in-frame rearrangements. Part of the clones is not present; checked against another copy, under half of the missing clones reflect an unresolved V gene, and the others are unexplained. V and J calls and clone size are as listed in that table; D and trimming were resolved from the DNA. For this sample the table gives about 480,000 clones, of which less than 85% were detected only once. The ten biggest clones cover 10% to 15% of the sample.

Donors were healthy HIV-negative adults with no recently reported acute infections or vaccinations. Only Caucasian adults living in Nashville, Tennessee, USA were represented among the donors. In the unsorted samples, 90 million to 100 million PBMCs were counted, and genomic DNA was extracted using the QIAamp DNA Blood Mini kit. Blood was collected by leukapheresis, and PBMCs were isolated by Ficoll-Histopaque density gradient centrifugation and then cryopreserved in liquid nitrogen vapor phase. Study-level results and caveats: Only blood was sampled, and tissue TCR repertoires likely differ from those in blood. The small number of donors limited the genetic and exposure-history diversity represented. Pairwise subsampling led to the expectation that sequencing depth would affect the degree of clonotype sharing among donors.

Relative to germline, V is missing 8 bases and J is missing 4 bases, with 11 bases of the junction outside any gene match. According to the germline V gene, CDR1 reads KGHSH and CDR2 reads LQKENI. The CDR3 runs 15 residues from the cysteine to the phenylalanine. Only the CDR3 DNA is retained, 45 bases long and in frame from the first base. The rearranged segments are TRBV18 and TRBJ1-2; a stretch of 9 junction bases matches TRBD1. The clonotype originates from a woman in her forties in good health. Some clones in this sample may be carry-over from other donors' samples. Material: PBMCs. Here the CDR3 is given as CASAVQGATAYGYTF. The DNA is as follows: TGTGCCAGCGCGGTACAGGGGGCAACGGCCTATGGCTACACCTTC.